This T cell receptor (beta chain) came from a study of shared clonotypes between healthy human individuals. Study-wide background: Donors had three CD4 naive, three CD4 memory, two CD8 naive and one CD8 memory plate apiece.

The authors divided CD4+ cells into CD45RA+ naive and CD45RA-negative memory subsets. V was shortened by 2 bases and J by 0 bases, with 9 bases between the two germline ends. The CDR3 totals 15 residues. Germline V gene sequence: CDR1 SGHNT, CDR2 YYREEE (reference sequence). TCRdb's copy holds only in-frame clones and misses some; the assay was immunoSEQ multiplex PCR. The table shows a few million clones, with roughly nine tenths occurring only once. A word on this clone: Other DNA sequences in this sample translate to the same CDR3.

What was sequenced was naive CD4+ T cells sorted from blood. Specified subset: CD45RA+ positively selected. The sequence was obtained from a man aged 18 to 30 in good health. The chain has TRBV5-4 and TRBJ2-4, with a possible D match to TRBD2 (6 bases). The CDR3 DNA follows: TGTGCCAGCAGCTTAACGGGACTAGCCAAAAACATTCAGTACTTC. It yields the protein CASSLTGLAKNIQYF.